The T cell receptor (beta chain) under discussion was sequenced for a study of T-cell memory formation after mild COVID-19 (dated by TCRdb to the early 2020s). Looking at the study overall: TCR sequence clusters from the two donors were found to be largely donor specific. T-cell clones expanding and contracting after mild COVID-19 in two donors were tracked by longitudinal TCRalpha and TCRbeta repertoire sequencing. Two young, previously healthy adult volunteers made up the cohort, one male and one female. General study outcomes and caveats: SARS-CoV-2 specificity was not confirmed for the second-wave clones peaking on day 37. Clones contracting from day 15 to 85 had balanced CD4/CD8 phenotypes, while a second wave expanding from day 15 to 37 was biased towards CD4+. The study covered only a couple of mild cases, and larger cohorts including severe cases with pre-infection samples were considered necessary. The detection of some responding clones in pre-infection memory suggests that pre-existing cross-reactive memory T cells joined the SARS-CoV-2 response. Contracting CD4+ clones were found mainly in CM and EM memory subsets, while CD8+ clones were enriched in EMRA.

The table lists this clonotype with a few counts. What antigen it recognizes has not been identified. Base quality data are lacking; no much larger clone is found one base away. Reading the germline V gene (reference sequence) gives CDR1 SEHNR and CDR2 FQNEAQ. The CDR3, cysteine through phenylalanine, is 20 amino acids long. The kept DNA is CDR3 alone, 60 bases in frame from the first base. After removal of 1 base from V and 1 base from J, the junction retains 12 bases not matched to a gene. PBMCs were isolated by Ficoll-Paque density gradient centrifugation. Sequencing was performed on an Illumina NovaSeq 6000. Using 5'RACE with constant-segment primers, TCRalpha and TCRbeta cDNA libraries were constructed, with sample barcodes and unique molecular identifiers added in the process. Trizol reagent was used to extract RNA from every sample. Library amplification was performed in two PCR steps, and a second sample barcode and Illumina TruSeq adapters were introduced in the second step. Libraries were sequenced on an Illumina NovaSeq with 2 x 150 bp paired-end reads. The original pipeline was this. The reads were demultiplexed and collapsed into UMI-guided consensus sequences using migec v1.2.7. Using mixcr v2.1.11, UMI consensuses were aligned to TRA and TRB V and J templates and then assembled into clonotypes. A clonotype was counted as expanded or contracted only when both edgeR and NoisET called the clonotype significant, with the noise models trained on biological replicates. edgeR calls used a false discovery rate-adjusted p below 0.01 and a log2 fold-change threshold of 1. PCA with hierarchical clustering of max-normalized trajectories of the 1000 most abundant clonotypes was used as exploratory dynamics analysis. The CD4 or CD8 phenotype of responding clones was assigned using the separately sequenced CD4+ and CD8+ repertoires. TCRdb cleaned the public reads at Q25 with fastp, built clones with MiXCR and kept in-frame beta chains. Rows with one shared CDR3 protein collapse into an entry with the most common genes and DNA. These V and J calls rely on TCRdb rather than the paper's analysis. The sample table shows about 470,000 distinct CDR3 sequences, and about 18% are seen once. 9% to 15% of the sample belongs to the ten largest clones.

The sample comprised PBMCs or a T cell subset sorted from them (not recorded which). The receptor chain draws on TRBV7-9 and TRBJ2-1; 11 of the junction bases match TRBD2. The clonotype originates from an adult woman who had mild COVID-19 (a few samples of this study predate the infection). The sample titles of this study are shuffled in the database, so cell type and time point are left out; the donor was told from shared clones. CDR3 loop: CASSLDRVLSGRASYNEQFF. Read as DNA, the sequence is TGTGCCAGCAGCTTAGACCGGGTACTTAGCGGGAGGGCGTCCTACAATGAGCAGTTCTTC.